The rows below give T cell receptor beta chains drawn from one sample of a study of CD8 T cells in Susac syndrome. TCRdb reprocessed the immunoSEQ multiplex PCR reads via MiXCR and lists one record per CDR3 protein. The top ten hold approximately 1% of the sample, which has approximately 74,000 distinct CDR3 sequences, approximately 93% seen once. Sequencing was done on a sample of CD8+ T cells from PBMCs. Receptors originate from a human donor with Susac syndrome. Each CDR3 is given with its conserved first and last residue. A D gene is named only where the DNA matches it firmly. Where a row states a size, it is once, few, many or the class of an expanded clone; other rows omit it.

V gene	CDR3 length	D gene	J gene	clone size	CDR3 protein	CDR3 DNA
TRBV27	14	NA	TRBJ2-7	NA	CASSFSYQGYEQYF	TGTGCCAGCAGTTTCTCATATCAGGGCTACGAGCAGTACTTC
TRBV6-5	18	TRBD1	TRBJ1-6	NA	CASSSGTGGPDSLSPLHF	TGTGCCAGCAGTTCCGGGACAGGGGGCCCCGATTCTCTTTCACCCCTCCACTTT
TRBV28	21	NA	TRBJ2-5	NA	CASSQDLPIPLGSRYQETQYF	TGTGCCAGCAGTCAAGACCTACCTATCCCTTTAGGGAGTCGGTACCAAGAGACCCAGTACTTC
TRBV19	16	NA	TRBJ1-5	NA	CASRRGHQYSNQPQHF	TGTGCCAGTAGAAGAGGACACCAATATAGCAATCAGCCCCAGCATTTT
TRBV14	13	TRBD2	TRBJ2-7	NA	CASGGGFSYEQYF	TGTGCCAGCGGCGGGGGGTTCTCCTACGAGCAGTACTTC
TRBV5-6	17	TRBD2	TRBJ2-3	NA	CASSLDSGGLSTDTQYF	TGTGCCAGCAGCTTGGATAGCGGGGGGCTTTCCACAGATACGCAGTATTTT
TRBV12-3/TRBV12-4	13	TRBD2	TRBJ2-1	once	CASRGLEHNEQFF	TGTGCCAGCAGGGGACTAGAACACAATGAGCAGTTCTTC
TRBV5-6	13	TRBD1	TRBJ1-2	NA	CASSRQGDYGYTF	TGTGCCAGCAGCCGACAGGGAGACTATGGCTACACCTTC
TRBV27	16	TRBD2	TRBJ2-1	NA	CASSLGASGVYNEQFF	TGTGCCAGCAGTTTAGGCGCTAGCGGGGTGTACAATGAGCAGTTCTTC
TRBV20-1	15	TRBD1	TRBJ1-5	NA	CSARGDSHSNQPQHF	TGCAGTGCTAGGGGGGACAGCCATAGCAATCAGCCCCAGCATTTT
TRBV25-1	16	NA	TRBJ2-4	NA	CASSSWDALAKNIQYF	TGTGCCAGCAGTTCCTGGGACGCATTAGCCAAAAACATTCAGTACTTC
TRBV20-1	15	TRBD1	TRBJ1-1	NA	CSARDFGTGNTEAFF	TGCAGTGCTAGAGATTTTGGGACAGGGAACACTGAAGCTTTCTTT
TRBV7-9	16	NA	TRBJ2-7	NA	CASSPSPAVTTYEQYF	TGTGCCAGCAGTCCCTCGCCTGCGGTCACCACCTACGAGCAGTACTTC
TRBV14	14	NA	TRBJ1-4	NA	CASSQGLRDGKLFF	TGTGCCAGCAGCCAAGGTTTACGGGACGGAAAACTGTTTTTT
TRBV7-9	13	NA	TRBJ2-7	once	CASSLGAPVEQYF	TGTGCCAGCAGCTTAGGGGCTCCCGTGGAGCAGTACTTC
TRBV4-3	15	TRBD2	TRBJ2-2	once	CASSQAGTSGGELFF	TGCGCCAGCAGCCAAGCCGGGACTAGCGGCGGGGAGCTGTTTTTT
TRBV19	13	NA	TRBJ1-1	NA	CASTPGTRTEAFF	TGTGCCAGTACCCCCGGGACACGGACTGAAGCTTTCTTT
TRBV5-4	15	NA	TRBJ2-2	NA	CASSLRTVPTRELFF	TGTGCCAGCAGCTTAAGGACAGTACCCACCCGGGAGCTGTTTTTT
TRBV19	15	NA	TRBJ2-6	NA	CASSARPGPANVLTF	TGTGCCAGTAGTGCTCGTCCGGGTCCTGCAAACGTCCTGACTTTC
TRBV7-9	15	NA	TRBJ2-5	NA	CASSFVQDFMETQYF	TGTGCCAGCAGCTTCGTCCAGGACTTTATGGAGACCCAGTACTTC
TRBV6-5	15	NA	TRBJ2-6	few	CASSYSGDGANVLTF	TGTGCCAGCAGTTACTCAGGGGATGGGGCCAACGTCCTGACTTTC
TRBV7-9	16	NA	TRBJ1-5	NA	CASSLAGQGIGQPQHF	TGTGCCAGCAGCTTAGCCGGGCAGGGCATAGGTCAGCCCCAGCATTTT
TRBV19	15	NA	TRBJ2-7	NA	CASSIWAGNSYEQYF	TGTGCCAGTAGTATTTGGGCAGGGAATTCCTACGAGCAGTACTTC
TRBV7-9	14	NA	TRBJ2-5	NA	CASSLETAQETQYF	TGTGCCAGCAGCTTAGAGACAGCCCAAGAGACCCAGTACTTC
TRBV4-3	13	NA	TRBJ2-3	NA	CASSQDDFESQYF	TGCGCCAGCAGCCAAGATGACTTTGAGTCGCAGTATTTT
TRBV20-1	16	TRBD2	TRBJ2-1	NA	CSARGSGGDSYNEQFF	TGCAGTGCTAGGGGTAGCGGGGGGGACTCCTACAATGAGCAGTTCTTC
TRBV7-9	17	NA	TRBJ2-5	NA	CASSSGMLPRDQETQYF	TGTGCCAGCAGCTCCGGAATGTTACCACGGGACCAAGAGACCCAGTACTTC
TRBV12-5	14	TRBD2	TRBJ2-5	NA	CASGFGLAGETQYF	TGTGCTAGTGGCTTTGGACTAGCGGGGGAGACCCAGTACTTC
TRBV11-2	15	TRBD1	TRBJ1-2	NA	CASSSQRTGWSGYTF	TGTGCCAGCAGCTCACAAAGGACAGGGTGGAGCGGCTACACCTTC
TRBV3-1	17	NA	TRBJ2-2	once	CASSQSLAAEFTGELFF	TGTGCCAGCAGCCAAAGTTTGGCAGCGGAGTTCACCGGGGAGCTGTTTTTT
TRBV5-1	17	NA	TRBJ2-7	NA	CASSLVGTAVISYEQYF	TGCGCCAGCAGCTTGGTTGGGACCGCAGTGATCTCCTACGAGCAGTACTTC
TRBV3-1	15	TRBD1	TRBJ1-1	once	CASSPQGREYTEAFF	TGTGCCAGCAGCCCACAGGGGAGGGAATACACTGAAGCTTTCTTT
TRBV19	13	NA	TRBJ2-1	NA	CASRLPGRIEQFF	TGTGCCAGTAGACTCCCCGGACGGATTGAGCAGTTCTTC
TRBV30	14	TRBD2	TRBJ2-3	NA	CAWSPGLVTDTQYF	TGTGCCTGGAGTCCGGGACTAGTCACAGATACGCAGTATTTT
TRBV28	16	NA	TRBJ1-1	few	CASSLIQGRMNTEAFF	TGTGCCAGCAGTTTGATCCAGGGACGAATGAACACTGAAGCTTTCTTT
TRBV7-8	13	NA	TRBJ1-2	NA	CASTPSDFYGYTF	TGTGCCAGCACCCCGAGCGACTTCTATGGCTACACCTTC
TRBV7-3	16	NA	TRBJ2-5	NA	CASSLYGYGGQETQYF	TGTGCCAGCAGCTTATATGGGTACGGGGGACAAGAGACCCAGTACTTC